Here is one T cell receptor beta chain with its context. What it binds is unknown. Mixed chimerism was transient after nonmyeloablative marrow transplants from related graft donors. This specimen comes from a study of Tregs in tolerant kidney transplant recipients. Assay used: immunoSEQ multiplex PCR; TCRdb lists only in-frame clones, some missing. The sample carries approximately 81,000 clones, over 75% recorded once. Germline assignment: CDR1 DFQATT and CDR2 SNEGSKA (reference sequence). The CDR3 sequence is 10 residues long. V was shortened by 5 bases and J by 6 bases, with 8 bases between the two germline ends. Overall study results and limits: Antigen-driven expansion was suggested because donor-specific Tregs expanded more than all Tregs in tolerant patients. No direct test of biological reproducibility was done here. Some patients' samples used different primers over time, so nucleotide sequences weren't comparable. Tregs expanded with activated donor B cells seemed most donor-specific.

The chain employs TRBV20-1 and TRBJ2-7; D is possibly TRBD2 (6 bases). The source was CD4+ T cells from blood (PBMCs), collected 24 months after the transplant. The source of this sequence is a human patient who received a combined kidney and bone marrow transplant. These T cells may partly come from the graft donor. The CDR3, as DNA: TGCAGTGCTCGGGGGAGCGAGCAGTACTTC. Translating gives CSARGSEQYF.